This TCR beta chain emerged from a study of T-cell memory formation after mild COVID-19. Study-wide findings and caveats: Pre-infection memory already had some responding clones, implying cross-reactive memory joined.

MiXCR, run by TCRdb on the 5' RACE reads, gives a single entry per CDR3 protein. This table has hundreds of thousands of distinct CDR3 sequences, about 22% appearing once. Details on this clonotype: Its matching antigen is unknown.

The CDR3 spans 18 residues. Germline V gene lookup returns CDR1 SGDLS and CDR2 YYNGEE. V shed 0 bases and J 0 bases; nucleotides not matched to a gene: 8. The chain carries TRBV9 and TRBJ2-3; TRBD2 matches 9 bases. The sample comprised PBMCs or a T cell subset sorted from them (not recorded which). The sequence came from an adult woman who had mild COVID-19 (a few samples of this study predate the infection). Cell type and time point are not known. CDR3 nucleotides: TGTGCCAGCAGCGTAGCTTTCAGCGGGGGGTCTAGCACAGATACGCAGTATTTT. It is translated as CASSVAFSGGSSTDTQYF.